Reported below is one T cell receptor beta chain. CDR1 and CDR2 from the germline V gene are SEHNR and FQNEAQ (reference sequence). V lost 2 bases, J lost 5 bases, and 7 bases lay in between. The CDR3 runs to 12 residues. Under the authors' procedure: Amplifying reference gene primers gave estimates of nucleated cell counts. The repertoire was sequenced with immunoSEQ multiplex PCR; TCRdb's copy has only in-frame clones and lacks some. That table is the source of V, J and clone size, and D and trimming were worked out from the DNA. The table includes about 150,000 clones, 80% detected once. The sample comes from a study of blood T cell repertoires in COVID-19. Study as a whole: Some COVID-19 samples were acute and others convalescent; all came from the United States, Italy and Spain. PBMCs, B-cell-depleted T cells, or T cells were the source of the cDNA or gDNA that made up the material.

The specimen sequenced was peripheral blood. The V call is TRBV7-9, the J call TRBJ2-7; D is unclear. The clonotype was recovered from a man in his 60s with acute or convalescent COVID-19. The CDR3 DNA sequence: TGTGCCAGCAGCTTAAGAGAAGACGAGCAGTACTTC. Residues: CASSLREDEQYF.